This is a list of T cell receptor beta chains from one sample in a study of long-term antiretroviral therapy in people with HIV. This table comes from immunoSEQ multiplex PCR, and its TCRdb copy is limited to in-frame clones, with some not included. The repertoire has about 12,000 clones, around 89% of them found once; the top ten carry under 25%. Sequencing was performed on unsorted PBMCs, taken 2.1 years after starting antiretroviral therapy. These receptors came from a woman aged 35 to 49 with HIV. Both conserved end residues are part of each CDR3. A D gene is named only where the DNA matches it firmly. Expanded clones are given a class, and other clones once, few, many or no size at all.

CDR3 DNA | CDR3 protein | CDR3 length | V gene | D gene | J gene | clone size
TGTGCCAGCAGTTCTGGGCCGATCTATGGCTACACCTTC | CASSSGPIYGYTF | 13 | TRBV27 | . | TRBJ1-2 | .
TGTGCCAGCAACTCTTGGGCGGGAAGCTCCTACGAGCAGTACTTC | CASNSWAGSSYEQYF | 15 | TRBV28 | . | TRBJ2-7 | few
TGTGCCAGCAGCTTAGGCGTGGGCCAGGGGGCGACCGGGGCCAACGTCCTGACTTTC | CASSLGVGQGATGANVLTF | 19 | TRBV7-2 | TRBD1 | TRBJ2-6 | .
TGTGCCAGCTCCCTCTCCGGGGAGCTGTTTTTT | CASSLSGELFF | 11 | TRBV2 | . | TRBJ2-2 | .
TGTGCCAGCAGCCTCATCTCCGGGAGCAGGCCGAACACTGAAGCTTTCTTT | CASSLISGSRPNTEAFF | 17 | TRBV11-3 | . | TRBJ1-1 | .
TGTGCCAGCAGCCGCAGGGGCACTGAAGCTTTCTTT | CASSRRGTEAFF | 12 | TRBV6-5 | . | TRBJ1-1 | .
TGCGCCAGCAGTGAGGGGGTCAAGTCGAGCTCCTACAATGAGCAGTTCTTC | CASSEGVKSSSYNEQFF | 17 | TRBV10-1 | . | TRBJ2-1 | few
TGTGCCTGGAGTGTGCCCGGGTTAGGCGAGCAGTACTTC | CAWSVPGLGEQYF | 13 | TRBV30 | . | TRBJ2-7 | .
TGTGCCAGCAACCACGGAACGAACACTGAAGCTTTCTTT | CASNHGTNTEAFF | 13 | TRBV2 | . | TRBJ1-1 | .
TGCGCCAGCAGCTTGGTTGGGAGGGAGACCCAGTACTTC | CASSLVGRETQYF | 13 | TRBV5-1 | . | TRBJ2-5 | .
TGTGCCTGGAGTGTTACCGGGACAGGGGCCTATAATTCACCCCTCCACTTT | CAWSVTGTGAYNSPLHF | 17 | TRBV30 | TRBD1 | TRBJ1-6 | .
TGTGCCAGCAGCTTGAATAGGGGAGCTAACTATGGCTACACCTTC | CASSLNRGANYGYTF | 15 | TRBV5-4 | . | TRBJ1-2 | .
TGTGCCAGACACAGGGGGCAGGACTATGGCTACACCTTC | CARHRGQDYGYTF | 13 | TRBV2 | TRBD1 | TRBJ1-2 | .
TGCGCCAGCAGCTTGACGGAGACCCAGTACTTC | CASSLTETQYF | 11 | TRBV5-1 | . | TRBJ2-5 | .
TGTGCCAGCAGTTTATCCAGCCCGGCCGCTAGCAATCAGCCCCAGCATTTT | CASSLSSPAASNQPQHF | 17 | TRBV27 | . | TRBJ1-5 | medium-sized
TGTGCCAGCAGCTTCGACGGGGGGCTTTATGGCTACACCTTC | CASSFDGGLYGYTF | 14 | TRBV7-9 | . | TRBJ1-2 | .
TGTGCCTGGACCTGGGAGGGGACAGGGAATCAAGAGACCCAGTACTTC | CAWTWEGTGNQETQYF | 16 | TRBV30 | TRBD1 | TRBJ2-5 | .
TGTGCCAGCAGATCGGGGGTGTCCGGCTACACCTTC | CASRSGVSGYTF | 12 | TRBV2 | . | TRBJ1-2 | .
TGTGCCAGCAGCCGGGGAGGGGGCTATGGCTACACCTTC | CASSRGGGYGYTF | 13 | TRBV7-2 | . | TRBJ1-2 | once
TGTGCCAGCAGCCCGGGACTAGCGGGGGAAAGCACAGATACGCAGTATTTT | CASSPGLAGESTDTQYF | 17 | TRBV11-3 | TRBD2 | TRBJ2-3 | .
TGTGCTAGTGGCCGGGCACAGCAGGGGCTCTCCTACGAGCAGTACTTC | CASGRAQQGLSYEQYF | 16 | TRBV12-5 | . | TRBJ2-7 | .
TGCAGCGTCTCTAGCGGCCAAGAGACCCAGTACTTC | CSVSSGQETQYF | 12 | TRBV29-1 | TRBD2 | TRBJ2-5 | few
TGTGCCAGCAGCGTCTCTGGCAGCACAGATACGCAGTATTTT | CASSVSGSTDTQYF | 14 | TRBV9 | . | TRBJ2-3 | .
TGTGCCTCCTCGAGGGGGGGCGCAGATATGAACACTGAAGCTTTCTTT | CASSRGGADMNTEAFF | 16 | TRBV30 | . | TRBJ1-1 | .
TGTGCCAGCAGCCCAACTATATTAGGCTACACCTTC | CASSPTILGYTF | 12 | TRBV7-9 | . | TRBJ1-2 | few
TGTGCCAGCAGTCAAAGGGGCGACACTGAAGCTTTCTTT | CASSQRGDTEAFF | 13 | TRBV7-9 | . | TRBJ1-1 | few
TGTGCCAGCAGCTCGGACAGGGTGCTTCGATTGACAGATACGCAGTATTTT | CASSSDRVLRLTDTQYF | 17 | TRBV9 | TRBD1 | TRBJ2-3 | .
TGTGCCAGCAGCTACGGACAGGATTATGGCTACACCTTC | CASSYGQDYGYTF | 13 | TRBV2 | TRBD1 | TRBJ1-2 | .
TGTGCCAGCAGTGGTCGGGTCTACCAAGAGACCCAGTACTTC | CASSGRVYQETQYF | 14 | TRBV25-1 | . | TRBJ2-5 | .
TGCGCCAGCAGCTTGGGTCCGGGGAGGGACTATGGCTACACCTTC | CASSLGPGRDYGYTF | 15 | TRBV5-1 | . | TRBJ1-2 | .
TGTGCCAGCAGTAAAATACCGCCCAGCGAGGAAGCTTTCTTT | CASSKIPPSEEAFF | 14 | TRBV27 | . | TRBJ1-1 | .
TGTGCCAGCAGCGCCACACGGGCACAAGCTTTCTTT | CASSATRAQAFF | 12 | TRBV5-6 | . | TRBJ1-1 | .